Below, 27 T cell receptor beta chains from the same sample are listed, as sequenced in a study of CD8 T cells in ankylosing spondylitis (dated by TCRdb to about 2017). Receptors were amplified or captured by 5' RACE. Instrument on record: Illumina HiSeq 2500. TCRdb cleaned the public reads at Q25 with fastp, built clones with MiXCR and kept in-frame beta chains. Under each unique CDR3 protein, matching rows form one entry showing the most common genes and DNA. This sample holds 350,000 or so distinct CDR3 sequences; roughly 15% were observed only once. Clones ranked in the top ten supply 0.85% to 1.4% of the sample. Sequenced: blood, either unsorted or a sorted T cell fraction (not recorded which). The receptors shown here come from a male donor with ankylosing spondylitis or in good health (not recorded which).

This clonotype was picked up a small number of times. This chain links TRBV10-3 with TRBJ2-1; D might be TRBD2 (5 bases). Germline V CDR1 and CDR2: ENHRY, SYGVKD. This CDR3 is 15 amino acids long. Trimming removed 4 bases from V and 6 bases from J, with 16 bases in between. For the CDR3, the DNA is TGTGCCATCAGTGCCTCCGGGATGAACTTCAATGAGCAGTTCTTC. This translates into CAISASGMNFNEQFF.

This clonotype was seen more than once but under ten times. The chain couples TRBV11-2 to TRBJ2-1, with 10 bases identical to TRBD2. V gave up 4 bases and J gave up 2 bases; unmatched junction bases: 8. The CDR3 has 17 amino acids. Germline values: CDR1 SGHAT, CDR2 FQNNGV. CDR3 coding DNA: TGTGCCAGCAGCTCGATGCTAGCGGGGGTAGCCTACAATGAGCAGTTCTTC. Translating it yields CASSSMLAGVAYNEQFF.

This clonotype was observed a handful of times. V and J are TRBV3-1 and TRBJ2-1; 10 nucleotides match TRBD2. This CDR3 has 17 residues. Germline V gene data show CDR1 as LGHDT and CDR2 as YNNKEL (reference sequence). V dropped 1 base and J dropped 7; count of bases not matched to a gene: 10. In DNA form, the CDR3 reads TGTGCCAGCAGCCAAGGGGTAGCAGCGGGAGGGTATAATGAGCAGTTCTTC. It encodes CASSQGVAAGGYNEQFF.

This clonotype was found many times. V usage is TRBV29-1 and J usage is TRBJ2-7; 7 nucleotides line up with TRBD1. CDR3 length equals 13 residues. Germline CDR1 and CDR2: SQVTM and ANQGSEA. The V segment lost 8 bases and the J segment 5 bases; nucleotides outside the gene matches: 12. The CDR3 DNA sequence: TGCAGCATAAGTCCCAGGGGGTCCAACGAGCAGTACTTC. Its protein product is CSISPRGSNEQYF.

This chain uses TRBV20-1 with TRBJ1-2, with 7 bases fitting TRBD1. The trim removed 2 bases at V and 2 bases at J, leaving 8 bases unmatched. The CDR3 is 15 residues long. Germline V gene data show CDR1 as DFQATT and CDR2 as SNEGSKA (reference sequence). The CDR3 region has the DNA TGCAGTGCTAGACCTCCGGGACAGAGAAACTATGGCTACACCTTC. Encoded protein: CSARPPGQRNYGYTF.

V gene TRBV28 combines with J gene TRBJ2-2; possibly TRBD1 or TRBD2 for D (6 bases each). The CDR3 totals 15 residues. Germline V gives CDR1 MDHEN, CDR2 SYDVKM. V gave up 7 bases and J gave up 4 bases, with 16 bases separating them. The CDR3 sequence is CASTPGAVGTGELFF. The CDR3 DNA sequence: TGTGCCAGCACCCCGGGGGCTGTGGGCACCGGGGAGCTGTTTTTT.

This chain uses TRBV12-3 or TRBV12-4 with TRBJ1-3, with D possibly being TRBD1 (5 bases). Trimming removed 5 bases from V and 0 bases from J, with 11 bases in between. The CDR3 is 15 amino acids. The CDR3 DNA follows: TGTGCCAGCAGTGCCACAGGCTTCTCTGGAAACACCATATATTTT. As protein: CASSATGFSGNTIYF.

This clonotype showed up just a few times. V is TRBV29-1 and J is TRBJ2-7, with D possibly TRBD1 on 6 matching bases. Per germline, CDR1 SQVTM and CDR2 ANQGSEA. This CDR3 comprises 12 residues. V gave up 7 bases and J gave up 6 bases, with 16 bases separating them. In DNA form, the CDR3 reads TGCAGCGCCATAGCAACAGGGAGCGAGCAGTACTTC. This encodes CSAIATGSEQYF.

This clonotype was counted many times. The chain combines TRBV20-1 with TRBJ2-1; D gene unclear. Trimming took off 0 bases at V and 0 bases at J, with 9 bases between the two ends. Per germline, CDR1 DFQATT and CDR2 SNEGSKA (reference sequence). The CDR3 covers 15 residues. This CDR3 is CSARDRRYSYNEQFF. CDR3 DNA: TGCAGTGCTAGAGATAGGCGGTACTCCTACAATGAGCAGTTCTTC.

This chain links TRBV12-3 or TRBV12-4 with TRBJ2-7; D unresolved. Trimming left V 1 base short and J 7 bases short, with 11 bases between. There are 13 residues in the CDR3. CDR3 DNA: TGTGCCAGCAGTTTAGAGCCCCTGTGGGAGCAGTACTTC. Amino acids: CASSLEPLWEQYF.

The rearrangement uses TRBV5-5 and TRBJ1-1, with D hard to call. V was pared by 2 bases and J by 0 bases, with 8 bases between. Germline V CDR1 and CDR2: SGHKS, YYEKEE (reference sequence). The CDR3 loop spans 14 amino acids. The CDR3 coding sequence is TGTGCCAGCAGCTTACCGGTAGTGAACACTGAAGCTTTCTTT. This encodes CASSLPVVNTEAFF.

CDR3 nucleotides: TGCGCCAGCAGCTTGGTTCAGGGATACAATGAGCAGTTCTTC. Amino acid sequence: CASSLVQGYNEQFF. The chain employs TRBV5-1 and TRBJ2-1, with D possibly being TRBD1 (5 bases). The CDR3 is made up of 14 amino acids. CDR1 and CDR2 (germline): SGHRS, YFSETQ. Trimming left V 0 bases short and J 4 bases short, with 8 bases between.

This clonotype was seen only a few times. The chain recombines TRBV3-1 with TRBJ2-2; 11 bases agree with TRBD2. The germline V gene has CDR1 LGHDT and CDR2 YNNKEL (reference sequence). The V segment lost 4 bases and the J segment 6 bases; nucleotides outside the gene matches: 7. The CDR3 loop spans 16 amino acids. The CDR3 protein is CASSLRLAGTPGELFF. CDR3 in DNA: TGTGCCAGCAGCCTCAGACTAGCGGGAACGCCCGGGGAGCTGTTTTTT.

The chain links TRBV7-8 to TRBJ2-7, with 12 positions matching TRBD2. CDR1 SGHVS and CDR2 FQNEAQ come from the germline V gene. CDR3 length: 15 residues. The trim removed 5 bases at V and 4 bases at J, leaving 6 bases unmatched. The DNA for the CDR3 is TGTGCCAGCAGCCACGGACTAGCGGGAACTTACGAGCAGTACTTC. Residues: CASSHGLAGTYEQYF. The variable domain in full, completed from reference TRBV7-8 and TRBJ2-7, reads GAGVSQSPRYKVAKRGQDVALRCDPISGHVSLFWYQQALGQGPEFLTYFQNEAQLDKSGLPSDRFFAERPEGSVSTLKIQRTQQEDSAVYLCASSHGLAGTYEQYFGPGTRLTVT.

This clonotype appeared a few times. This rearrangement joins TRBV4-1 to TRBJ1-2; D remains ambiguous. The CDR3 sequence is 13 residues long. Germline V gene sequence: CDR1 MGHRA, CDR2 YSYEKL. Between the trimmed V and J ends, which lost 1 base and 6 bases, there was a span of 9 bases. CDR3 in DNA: TGCGCCAGCAGCCAAGGACTGGGGAATGGCTACACCTTC. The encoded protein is CASSQGLGNGYTF.

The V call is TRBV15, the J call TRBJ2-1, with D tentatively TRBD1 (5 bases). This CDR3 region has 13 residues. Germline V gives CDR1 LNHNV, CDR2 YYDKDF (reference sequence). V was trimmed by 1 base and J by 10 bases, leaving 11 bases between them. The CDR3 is CATSRGQLREQFF. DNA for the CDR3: TGTGCCACCAGCAGAGGACAGCTCAGGGAGCAGTTCTTC.

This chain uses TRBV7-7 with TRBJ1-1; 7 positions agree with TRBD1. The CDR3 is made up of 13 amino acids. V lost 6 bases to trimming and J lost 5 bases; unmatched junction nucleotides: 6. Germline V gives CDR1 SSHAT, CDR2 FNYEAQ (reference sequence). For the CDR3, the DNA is TGTGCCAGCAGTTCGCAACAGGGGACTGAAGCTTTCTTT. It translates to CASSSQQGTEAFF.

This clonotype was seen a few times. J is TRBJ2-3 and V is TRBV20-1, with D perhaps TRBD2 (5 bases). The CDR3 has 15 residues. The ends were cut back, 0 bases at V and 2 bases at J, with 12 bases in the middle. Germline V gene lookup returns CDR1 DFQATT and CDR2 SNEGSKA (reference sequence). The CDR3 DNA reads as TGCAGTGCTAGAGATCGGCGGGCGTACACAGATACGCAGTATTTT. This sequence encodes CSARDRRAYTDTQYF.

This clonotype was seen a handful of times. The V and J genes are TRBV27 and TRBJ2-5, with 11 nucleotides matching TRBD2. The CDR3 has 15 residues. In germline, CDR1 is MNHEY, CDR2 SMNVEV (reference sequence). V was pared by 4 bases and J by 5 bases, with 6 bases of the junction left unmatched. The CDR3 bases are TGTGCCAGCAGTTCTGTAGCGGGGGGGCAGGAGACCCAGTACTTC. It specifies CASSSVAGGQETQYF.

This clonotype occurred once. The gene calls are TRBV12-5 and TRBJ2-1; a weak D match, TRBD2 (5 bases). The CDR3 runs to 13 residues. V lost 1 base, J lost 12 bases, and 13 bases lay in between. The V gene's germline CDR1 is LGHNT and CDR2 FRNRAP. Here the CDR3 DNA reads TGTGCTAGTGGTTTGGCCGCGAGTGGAGGGCAGTTCTTC. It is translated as CASGLAASGGQFF.

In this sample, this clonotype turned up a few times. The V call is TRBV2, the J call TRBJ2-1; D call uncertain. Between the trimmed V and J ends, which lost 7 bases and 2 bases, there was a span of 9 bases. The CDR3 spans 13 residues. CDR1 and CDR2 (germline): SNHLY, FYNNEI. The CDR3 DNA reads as TGTGCCAGCAAGGGTGGGCCCTACAATGAGCAGTTCTTC. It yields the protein CASKGGPYNEQFF. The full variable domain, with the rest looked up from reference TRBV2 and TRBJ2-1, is EPEVTQTPSHQVTQMGQEVILRCVPISNHLYFYWYRQILGQKVEFLVSFYNNEISEKSEIFDDQFSVERPDGSNFTLKIRSTKLEDSAMYFCASKGGPYNEQFFGPGTRLTVL.

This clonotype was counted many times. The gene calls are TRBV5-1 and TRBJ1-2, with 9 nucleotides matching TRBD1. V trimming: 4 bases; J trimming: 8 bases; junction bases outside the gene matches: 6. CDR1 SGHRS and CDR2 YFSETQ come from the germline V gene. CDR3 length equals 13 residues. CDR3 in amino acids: CASSPQGAEGYTF. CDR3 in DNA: TGCGCCAGCAGCCCACAGGGGGCCGAGGGCTACACCTTC.

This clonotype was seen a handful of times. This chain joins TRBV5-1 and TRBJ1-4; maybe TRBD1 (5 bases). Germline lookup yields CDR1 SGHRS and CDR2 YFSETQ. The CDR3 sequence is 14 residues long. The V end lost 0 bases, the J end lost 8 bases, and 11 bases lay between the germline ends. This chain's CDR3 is CASSLAGDGEKLFF. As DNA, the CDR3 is TGCGCCAGCAGCTTGGCCGGGGACGGAGAAAAACTGTTTTTT.

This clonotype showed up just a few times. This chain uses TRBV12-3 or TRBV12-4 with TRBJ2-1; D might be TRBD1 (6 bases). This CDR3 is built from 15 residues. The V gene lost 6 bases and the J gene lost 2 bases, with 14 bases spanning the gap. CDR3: CASSLSQGTYNEQFF. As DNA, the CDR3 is TGTGCCAGCAGCTTATCCCAGGGGACCTACAATGAGCAGTTCTTC.

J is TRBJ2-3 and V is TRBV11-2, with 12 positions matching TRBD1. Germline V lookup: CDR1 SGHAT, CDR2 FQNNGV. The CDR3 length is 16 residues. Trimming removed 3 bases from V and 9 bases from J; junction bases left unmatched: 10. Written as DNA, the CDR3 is TGTGCCAGCAGCTTCTCCGGGACAGGGGGCGCGGGAACGCAGTATTTT. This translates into CASSFSGTGGAGTQYF.

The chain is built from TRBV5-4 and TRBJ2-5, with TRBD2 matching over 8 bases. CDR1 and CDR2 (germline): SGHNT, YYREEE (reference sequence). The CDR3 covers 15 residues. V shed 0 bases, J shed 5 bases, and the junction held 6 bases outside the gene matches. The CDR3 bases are TGTGCCAGCAGCTTGGGGGGCTCGGGAGGGGAGACCCAGTACTTC. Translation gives CASSLGGSGGETQYF.

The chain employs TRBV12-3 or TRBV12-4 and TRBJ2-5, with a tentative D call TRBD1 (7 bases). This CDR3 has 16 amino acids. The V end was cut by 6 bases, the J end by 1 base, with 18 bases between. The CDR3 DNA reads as TGTGCCAGCAGCCACCAGGGGGTGGAGGGCCAAGAGACCCAGTACTTC. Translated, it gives CASSHQGVEGQETQYF.